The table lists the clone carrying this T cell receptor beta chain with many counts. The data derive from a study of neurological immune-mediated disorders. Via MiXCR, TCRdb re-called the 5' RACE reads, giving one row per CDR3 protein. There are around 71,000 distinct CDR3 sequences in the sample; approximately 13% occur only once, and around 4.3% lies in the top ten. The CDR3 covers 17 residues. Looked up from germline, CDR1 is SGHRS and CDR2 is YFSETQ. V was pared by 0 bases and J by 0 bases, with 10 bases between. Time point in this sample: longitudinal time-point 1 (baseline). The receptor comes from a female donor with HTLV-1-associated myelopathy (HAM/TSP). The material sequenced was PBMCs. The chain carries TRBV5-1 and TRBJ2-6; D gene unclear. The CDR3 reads CASSLVLTISGANVLTF. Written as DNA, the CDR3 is TGCGCCAGCAGCTTGGTTCTTACTATCTCTGGGGCCAACGTCCTGACTTTC.